This entry lists 13 T cell receptor beta chains sequenced from one sample in a study of CD8 T cells in Susac syndrome. Reverse transcription of about 0.5 to 1 ug RNA used random hexamers. One entry per CDR3 protein results from TCRdb running MiXCR on the immunoSEQ multiplex PCR reads. The profile shows about 150,000 distinct CDR3 sequences, 90% to 96% of them singletons. The sample consisted of CD4+ T cells from PBMCs. These receptors all come from a human donor with Susac syndrome.

The V and J genes are TRBV15 and TRBJ2-7; 7 bases align to TRBD2. The CDR3 is made up of 14 amino acids. Trimming took 5 bases from V and 1 from J; bases not matched to a gene: 5. The germline V gene has CDR1 LNHNV and CDR2 YYDKDF (reference sequence). The CDR3 spells CATSRTGGSYEQYF. The CDR3 coding sequence is TGTGCCACCAGCCGGACGGGGGGATCCTACGAGCAGTACTTC.

This chain links TRBV4-1 with TRBJ2-5, with TRBD2 matching over 14 bases. CDR1 and CDR2 (germline): MGHRA, YSYEKL. V was clipped by 0 bases and J by 5 bases; unmatched bases: 5. This CDR3 region has 17 residues. The CDR3 region is CASSQDPWTSGRETQYF. DNA for the CDR3: TGCGCCAGCAGCCAAGACCCTTGGACTAGCGGGAGGGAGACCCAGTACTTC.

The V gene is TRBV20-1, the J gene TRBJ1-2; tentatively, D is TRBD1 (5 bases). This CDR3 comprises 11 residues. The V gene's germline CDR1 is DFQATT and CDR2 SNEGSKA (reference sequence). The DNA of the CDR3 is TGCAGAGCAGGGTCCGACTATGGCTACACCTTC. It encodes CRAGSDYGYTF.

This chain uses TRBV29-1 with TRBJ2-7, with TRBD2 matching 8 bases. CDR1 and CDR2 from the germline V gene are SQVTM and ANQGSEA. This CDR3 contains 11 residues. Losses at the gene ends were 8 bases for V and 2 bases for J; bases not matched to a gene: 2. This CDR3 is CSPLAAYEQYF. The CDR3 region has the DNA TGCAGCCCACTAGCGGCCTACGAGCAGTACTTC.

The chain carries TRBV3-1 and TRBJ1-4; no clear D. Trimming took 0 bases from V and 5 from J, leaving 13 bases between them. Germline loops: CDR1 LGHDT, CDR2 YNNKEL (reference sequence). The CDR3 is made up of 16 amino acids. The CDR3: CASSQDRFNVNEKLFF. DNA of the CDR3: TGTGCCAGCAGCCAAGATCGGTTTAACGTGAATGAAAAACTGTTTTTT.

The rearrangement joins TRBV20-1 to TRBJ1-1; D unclear. Trimming left V 6 bases short and J 1 base short, with 18 bases between. The CDR3 consists of 15 residues. The germline gives CDR1 DFQATT, CDR2 SNEGSKA (reference sequence). Here the CDR3 DNA reads TGCAGTGCCCGAATAGGAGGGTTAGGGAACACTGAAGCTTTCTTT. Its translation: CSARIGGLGNTEAFF.

The chain employs TRBV28 and TRBJ2-7; TRBD1 might be the D (6 bases). V dropped 7 bases and J dropped 0 bases, with 16 bases sitting between them. CDR1 and CDR2 (germline): MDHEN, SYDVKM. The CDR3 is 15 residues long. The CDR3 here is CASNKPGQLSYEQYF. CDR3 coding DNA: TGTGCCAGCAACAAGCCGGGACAACTCTCCTACGAGCAGTACTTC. The whole variable domain, filled in from reference TRBV28 and TRBJ2-7, reads DVKVTQSSRYLVKRTGEKVFLECVQDMDHENMFWYRQDPGLGLRLIYFSYDVKMKEKGDIPEGYSVSREKKERFSLILESASTNQTSMYLCASNKPGQLSYEQYFGPGTRLTVT.

The rearrangement uses TRBV7-9 and TRBJ2-5; maybe TRBD2 (6 bases). Germline V gene sequence: CDR1 SEHNR, CDR2 FQNEAQ (reference sequence). The CDR3 length is 15 residues. Trimming took off 0 bases at V and 1 base at J, with 9 bases between the two ends. CDR3 sequence (DNA): TGTGCCAGCAGCTTAGCGTTCGGGGGCCAAGAGACCCAGTACTTC. It codes for CASSLAFGGQETQYF.

This sequence joins TRBV19 and TRBJ2-5; D gene unclear. The CDR3 is 14 residues long. The germline gives CDR1 LNHDA, CDR2 SQIVND (reference sequence). V dropped 1 base and J dropped 5 bases, with 11 bases sitting between them. The CDR3 reads CASSIGSVGETQYF. CDR3 nucleotide sequence: TGTGCCAGTAGTATAGGTTCGGTGGGGGAGACCCAGTACTTC.

V and J are TRBV5-1 and TRBJ1-6, with 7 nucleotides matching TRBD1. Looked up from germline, CDR1 is SGHRS and CDR2 is YFSETQ. This CDR3 is 15 amino acids long. V was pared by 0 bases and J by 7 bases, with 4 bases of the junction left unmatched. The CDR3 DNA follows: TGCGCCAGCAGCTTGGCCGGGACAGTCAATTCACCCCTCCACTTT. Encoded protein: CASSLAGTVNSPLHF.

The chain has TRBV18 and TRBJ2-7; 7 bases line up with TRBD1. The CDR3 is made up of 16 amino acids. V shed 3 bases and J 2 bases; nucleotides not matched to a gene: 10. From germline, CDR1 is KGHSH and CDR2 LQKENI. The CDR3 DNA reads as TGTGCCAGCTCACCTATACCGGGACAGCAAACCTACGAGCAGTACTTC. Translated, it gives CASSPIPGQQTYEQYF. Together with reference TRBV18 and TRBJ2-7, the CDR3 gives the full variable domain: NAGVMQNPRHLVRRRGQEARLRCSPMKGHSHVYWYRQLPEEGLKFMVYLQKENIIDESGMPKERFSAEFPKEGPSILRIQQVVRGDSAAYFCASSPIPGQQTYEQYFGPGTRLTVT.

CDR3 in amino acids: CASSSDTEQYF. The DNA of the CDR3 is TGTGCCAGCAGTTCCGACACTGAGCAGTACTTC. The gene calls are TRBV12-3 or TRBV12-4 and TRBJ2-7, with D uncertain. Trimming shortened V by 4 bases and J by 7 bases, and 8 bases separated the two germline ends. This CDR3 contains 11 residues.

The V call is TRBV29-1, the J call TRBJ2-7, with TRBD1 matching 8 bases. Germline V gene lookup returns CDR1 SQVTM and CDR2 ANQGSEA. CDR3 length: 12 residues. The junction had 1 base not matched to a gene; V was cut back by 4 bases and J by 2 bases. The CDR3 protein is CSVAQGAYEQYF. CDR3 sequence (DNA): TGCAGCGTTGCACAGGGGGCCTACGAGCAGTACTTC.